The 20 T cell receptor beta chains presented below share a single source sample, sequenced in a study of blood T cell repertoires in COVID-19. Profiling relied on immunoSEQ multiplex PCR, and the TCRdb table lists in-frame clones only, not all of them. In the table there are some 170,000 clones, about 92% of which are singletons. Sequencing was done on a sample of peripheral blood. These receptors all stem from a man aged 55 to 70 with active or convalescent COVID-19.

This sequence joins TRBV5-1 and TRBJ2-1; 13 bases agree with TRBD2. The CDR3 consists of 20 residues. V dropped 4 bases and J dropped 4; count of bases not matched to a gene: 17. Per the germline V gene, CDR1 is SGHRS and CDR2 is YFSETQ. In DNA, the CDR3 is TGCGCCAGCAGCCTAGGACTAGCGGGAGCCGGTACGGGCTTTTACAATGAGCAGTTCTTC. Translation gives CASSLGLAGAGTGFYNEQFF.

The genes are TRBV7-9 and TRBJ1-4, with D perhaps matching TRBD1 (5 bases). The CDR3 consists of 17 residues. CDR1 is SEHNR, CDR2 FQNEAQ, per germline (reference sequence). The V end lost 4 bases, the J end lost 5 bases, and 20 bases lay between the germline ends. CDR3 sequence reads: CASSYALGGQGNEKLFF. CDR3 DNA sequence: TGTGCCAGCAGCTACGCTTTGGGGGGTCAAGGAAATGAAAAACTGTTTTTT. The variable domain in full, with the rest retrieved from reference TRBV7-9 and TRBJ1-4, is DTGVSQNPRHKITKRGQNVTFRCDPISEHNRLYWYRQTLGQGPEFLTYFQNEAQLEKSRLLSDRFSAERPKGSFSTLEIQRTEQGDSAMYLCASSYALGGQGNEKLFFGSGTQLSVL.

The rearrangement joins TRBV19 to TRBJ2-1, with TRBD2 matching 7 bases. Germline V gene lookup returns CDR1 LNHDA and CDR2 SQIVND (reference sequence). V trimming: 3 bases; J trimming: 3 bases; junction bases outside the gene matches: 8. CDR3 length: 16 amino acids. The CDR3: CASSIYGRPIYNEQFF. Here the CDR3 DNA reads TGTGCCAGTAGTATCTACGGGAGGCCCATCTACAATGAGCAGTTCTTC.

The V and J genes are TRBV15 and TRBJ1-1; D is unresolved. Trimming took 0 bases from V and 4 from J, leaving 6 bases between them. The germline V gene encodes CDR1 LNHNV and CDR2 YYDKDF (reference sequence). This CDR3 has 13 amino acids. The CDR3 sequence: CATSRDSTTEAFF. In DNA form, the CDR3 reads TGTGCCACCAGCAGAGATAGTACCACTGAAGCTTTCTTT.

CDR3 nucleotides: TGTGCCAGCAGCTCCCAGGGGTTCGGCTATGGCTACACCTTC. The encoded protein is CASSSQGFGYGYTF. V gene TRBV7-9 combines with J gene TRBJ1-2, with D maybe TRBD1 (6 bases). This CDR3 is 14 amino acids long. V was shortened by 4 bases and J by 4 bases, with 13 bases between the two germline ends. Germline CDR1 SEHNR, CDR2 FQNEAQ (reference sequence).

This CDR3 reads CAWSKTRTGTHEKLFF. CDR3 coding DNA: TGTGCCTGGAGTAAAACGAGGACAGGGACCCATGAAAAACTGTTTTTT. The V gene is TRBV30, the J gene TRBJ1-4; 8 positions agree with TRBD1. V was pared by 2 bases and J by 6 bases, with 11 bases of the junction left unmatched. CDR1 and CDR2 from the germline V gene are GTSNPN and SVGIG (reference sequence). The CDR3 spans 16 residues.

The chain couples TRBV7-8 to TRBJ1-1, with 9 bases matching TRBD1. Germline-derived CDR1 and CDR2 are SGHVS and FQNEAQ. The CDR3 sequence is 15 residues long. J was trimmed by 5 bases and V by 5 bases; bases with no gene match: 9. Here the CDR3 reads CASSLMGQGGTEAFF. As DNA, the CDR3 is TGTGCCAGCAGCCTGATGGGACAGGGCGGTACTGAAGCTTTCTTT.

This chain connects TRBV24-1 to TRBJ2-3; 11 nucleotides line up with TRBD1. CDR3 length: 13 residues. The trim removed 10 bases at V and 3 bases at J, leaving 2 bases unmatched. Germline lookup yields CDR1 KGHDR and CDR2 SFDVKD. This CDR3 reads CATGTGGTDTQYF. The CDR3 bases are TGTGCCACGGGGACAGGGGGTACAGATACGCAGTATTTT.

The rearrangement uses TRBV29-1 and TRBJ2-3, with 8 bases aligning to TRBD2. J gave up 5 bases and V 4 bases, and 5 bases lay outside the gene matches. Germline CDR1 SQVTM, CDR2 ANQGSEA. The CDR3 has 13 amino acids. The CDR3 region has the DNA TGCAGCGTTGTGGGGCTAGCGGGAGATACGCAGTATTTT. Protein product: CSVVGLAGDTQYF.

The chain has TRBV5-1 and TRBJ2-7; TRBD1 is a possible D gene (5 bases). Germline lookup yields CDR1 SGHRS and CDR2 YFSETQ. The V gene lost 4 bases and the J gene lost 0 bases, with 8 bases spanning the gap. This CDR3 spans 13 amino acids. The DNA for the CDR3 is TGCGCCAGCAGCCAACAGGCCTCCTACGAGCAGTACTTC. It encodes CASSQQASYEQYF.

This chain joins TRBV18 and TRBJ1-4; 11 bases are shared with TRBD1. Germline V lookup: CDR1 KGHSH, CDR2 LQKENI. After removal of 3 bases from V and 2 bases from J, the junction contained 2 bases not matched to a gene. This CDR3 has 16 residues. Here the CDR3 DNA reads TGTGCCAGCTCACCCGGGACAGGGGGTACTAATGAAAAACTGTTTTTT. Its protein product is CASSPGTGGTNEKLFF.

The chain uses TRBV4-2 and TRBJ2-5; 7 positions match TRBD2. Germline V gene data show CDR1 as LGHNA and CDR2 as YNFKEQ. CDR3 length: 17 residues. The V segment lost 0 bases and the J segment 6 bases; nucleotides outside the gene matches: 13. The chain's CDR3 is CASSQDDGTNPKKTQYF. The DNA for the CDR3 is TGTGCCAGCAGCCAAGATGACGGGACTAATCCCAAGAAGACCCAGTACTTC.

This chain connects TRBV19 to TRBJ2-7; D is perhaps TRBD2 (6 bases). Germline values: CDR1 LNHDA, CDR2 SQIVND (reference sequence). The CDR3 is made up of 15 amino acids. Trimming left V 4 bases short and J 3 bases short, with 16 bases between. The CDR3 region is CASSRPGTLNYEQYF. For the CDR3, the DNA is TGTGCCAGTAGTAGGCCGGGGACTTTGAACTACGAGCAGTACTTC.

CDR3 loop: CASSLAGTGELFF. As DNA, the CDR3 is TGCGCCAGCAGCTTGGCAGGCACCGGGGAGCTGTTTTTT. The chain has TRBV5-1 and TRBJ2-2, with D hard to call. Germline V CDR1 and CDR2: SGHRS, YFSETQ. V gave up 0 bases and J gave up 4 bases, with 4 bases separating them. The CDR3 runs to 13 residues.

The chain has TRBV18 and TRBJ2-7; D may be TRBD1 (6 bases). The germline gives CDR1 KGHSH, CDR2 LQKENI. Deletions cut 4 bases from V and 6 bases from J, with 19 bases between. This CDR3 is built from 15 residues. CDR3 in amino acids: CASSHTGLYQGEQYF. The CDR3 nucleotides read TGTGCCAGCTCACACACAGGGCTCTATCAGGGCGAGCAGTACTTC.

The chain employs TRBV6-5 and TRBJ1-4; D remains ambiguous. The CDR3 is made up of 15 amino acids. Trimming shortened V by 0 bases and J by 8 bases, and 13 bases separated the two germline ends. Looked up from germline, CDR1 is MNHEY and CDR2 is SVGAGI. CDR3 loop: CASSYSSGVGEKLFF. DNA for the CDR3: TGTGCCAGCAGTTACTCGAGTGGAGTTGGAGAAAAACTGTTTTTT.

The chain joins TRBV27 to TRBJ2-2, with D hard to call. Germline lookup yields CDR1 MNHEY and CDR2 SMNVEV (reference sequence). The CDR3 consists of 12 residues. V was cut by 4 bases and J by 4 bases, with 4 bases left in between. The CDR3 DNA follows: TGTGCCAGCAGTTCTTTCACCGGGGAGCTGTTTTTT. Its translation: CASSSFTGELFF.

The V call is TRBV2, the J call TRBJ1-2; the D is unclear. V lost 7 bases and J 5 bases, leaving 11 bases between the germline ends. The germline V gene has CDR1 SNHLY and CDR2 FYNNEI. The CDR3 spans 12 residues. This CDR3 is CASNGFVYGYTF. The CDR3, as DNA: TGTGCCAGCAACGGGTTTGTTTATGGCTACACCTTC.

The chain joins TRBV27 to TRBJ2-1; the match to TRBD2 covers 12 bases. This CDR3 comprises 16 residues. From germline, CDR1 is MNHEY and CDR2 SMNVEV (reference sequence). V lost 8 bases to trimming and J lost 4 bases; unmatched junction nucleotides: 9. The CDR3 here is CASHALAGGPYNEQFF. In nucleotides, the CDR3 is TGTGCCAGCCACGCACTAGCGGGGGGCCCGTACAATGAGCAGTTCTTC.

The rearrangement links TRBV7-2 to TRBJ1-2; D perhaps matches TRBD1 (6 bases). CDR1 is SGHTA and CDR2 is FQGNSA in the germline V gene. Trimming took off 4 bases at V and 3 bases at J, with 12 bases between the two ends. The CDR3 is made up of 14 amino acids. CDR3 DNA: TGTGCCAGCAGCTCCGGGACAATTCACTATGGCTACACCTTC. As protein: CASSSGTIHYGYTF.